These T cell receptor beta chains were read from a single sample in a study of cytomegalovirus exposure and HLA in healthy donors. Sequencing used immunoSEQ multiplex PCR; TCRdb keeps in-frame clones, though not all of them. The profile shows some 130,000 clones, around 77% of them singletons. The sequenced sample was PBMCs. These receptors were obtained from a man aged 50 or older in good health and CMV-seronegative. Both conserved end residues are part of each CDR3. The D gene is left open where the match is weak.

J,V,D,CDR3
TRBJ2-7,TRBV4-2,TRBD2,CASSQEGGGRFYEQYF
TRBJ1-3,TRBV19,-,CASSTLGNTIYF
TRBJ1-5,TRBV6-1,-,CASSVGQGSNQPQHF
TRBJ2-5,TRBV15,-,CATSRSPQETQYF
TRBJ2-7,TRBV6-1,TRBD2,CASTSGSTSSYEQYF
TRBJ2-1,TRBV5-1,TRBD1,CASSPRQGYSHNEQFF
TRBJ2-5,TRBV2,-,CASSPIRQTQETQYF
TRBJ2-1,TRBV9,-,CASSVHLSSYNEQFF
TRBJ2-5,TRBV6-6,-,CASSYSRQETQYF
TRBJ2-1,TRBV19,-,CASSIPRGEQFF
TRBJ2-1,TRBV28,TRBD2,CASSSGTSGPSGNEQFF
TRBJ1-5,TRBV28,TRBD1,CASRRQGALNQPQHF
TRBJ2-7,TRBV6-5,TRBD2,CASRREAPPYEQYF
TRBJ1-1,TRBV10-3,-,CAISDGPDNTEAFF
TRBJ2-2,TRBV19,TRBD1,CASSKGTGGFTGELFF
TRBJ2-5,TRBV7-9,-,CASSYIGGQGETQYF
TRBJ2-3,TRBV6-1,TRBD2,CASRSGRLGDTQYF
TRBJ1-5,TRBV11-2,-,CASSLGQNQPQHF
TRBJ1-4,TRBV7-8,-,CASSLGGRGFALSEKLFF
TRBJ2-3,TRBV5-4,-,CASSHRAGPSTDTQYF
TRBJ2-5,TRBV10-1,TRBD2,CASSEAGLAGEETQYF
TRBJ1-4,TRBV4-3,-,CASSQGGSYEKLFF
TRBJ1-5,TRBV28,-,CASKAGRNSNQPQHF
TRBJ2-2,TRBV19,-,CASSILTGELFF
TRBJ1-4,TRBV28,-,CASSLRVAGFLRNEKLFF
TRBJ2-2,TRBV11-1,-,CASSLFPPLAGNTGELFF
TRBJ2-7,TRBV7-9,-,CASSLEDRTYEQYF
TRBJ1-2,TRBV7-9,-,CASTPAEEDYGYTF
TRBJ1-2,TRBV18,TRBD1,CASSPDRDFGGYTF
TRBJ2-1,TRBV19,-,CASSIALYNEQFF
TRBJ2-1,TRBV6-6,TRBD2,CASSARRGLALDEQFF
TRBJ2-3,TRBV7-2,TRBD1,CASSHRDSRGTDTQYF
TRBJ2-7,TRBV7-2,TRBD1,CASSSPGTGAYEQYF
TRBJ1-2,TRBV6-4,-,CASSDSTSGHYGYTF
TRBJ1-5,TRBV28,-,CASTENNQPQHF
TRBJ1-5,TRBV2,-,CASSLAGNQPQHF